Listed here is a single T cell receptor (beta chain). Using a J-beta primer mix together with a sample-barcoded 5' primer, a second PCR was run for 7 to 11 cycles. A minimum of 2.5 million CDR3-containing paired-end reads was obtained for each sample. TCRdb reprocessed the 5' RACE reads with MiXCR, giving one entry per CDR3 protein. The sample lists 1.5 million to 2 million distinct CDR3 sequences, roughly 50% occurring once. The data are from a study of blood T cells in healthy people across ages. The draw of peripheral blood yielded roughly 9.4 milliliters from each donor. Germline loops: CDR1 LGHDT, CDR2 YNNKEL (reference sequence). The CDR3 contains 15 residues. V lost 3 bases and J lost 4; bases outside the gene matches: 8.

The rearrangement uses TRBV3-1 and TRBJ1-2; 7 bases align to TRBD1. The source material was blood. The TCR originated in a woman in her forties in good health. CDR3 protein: CASSQGTGTVYGYTF. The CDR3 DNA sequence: TGTGCCAGCAGCCAGGGGACCGGGACAGTCTATGGCTACACCTTC.